The 23 T cell receptor beta chains listed next were all sequenced from one sample in a study of CDR3 diversity in severe acne. TCRdb itself ran the PCR reads through MiXCR, one entry per CDR3 protein. The sample lists roughly 100,000 distinct CDR3 sequences, more than 45% occurring once. The specimen was blood. Receptors originate from a male donor with acne.

This clonotype was detected a few times. The rearrangement uses TRBV18 and TRBJ1-2, with TRBD1 matching over 9 bases. Per the germline V gene, CDR1 is KGHSH and CDR2 is LQKENI. J gave up 6 bases and V 3 bases, and 2 bases lay outside the gene matches. This CDR3 is 13 amino acids long. In nucleotides, the CDR3 is TGTGCCAGCTCACCTGGACAGGGGAATGGCTACACCTTC. Encoded protein: CASSPGQGNGYTF. Full variable domain (missing parts from reference TRBV18 and TRBJ1-2): NAGVMQNPRHLVRRRGQEARLRCSPMKGHSHVYWYRQLPEEGLKFMVYLQKENIIDESGMPKERFSAEFPKEGPSILRIQQVVRGDSAAYFCASSPGQGNGYTFGSGTRLTVV.

The chain is built from TRBV19 and TRBJ2-5; 9 bases line up with TRBD1. Germline lookup yields CDR1 LNHDA and CDR2 SQIVND (reference sequence). The length of the CDR3 is 15 residues. The ends lost 6 bases at V and 2 bases at J; junction bases unmatched: 7. The CDR3 DNA follows: TGTGCCAGTAGGGTGGGACAGGGCTTGCAAGAGACCCAGTACTTC. Translating it yields CASRVGQGLQETQYF.

This chain uses TRBV12-3 or TRBV12-4 with TRBJ2-5; TRBD1 agrees at 8 bases. TRBJ2-1 matches the DNA end more closely, so the J call is doubtful. The CDR3 is made up of 16 amino acids. CDR3 residues: CASSLDPTGAYNEQFF. The CDR3 nucleotides read TGTGCCAGCAGTTTGGATCCGACAGGGGCCTACAATGAGCAGTTCTTC.

The rearrangement joins TRBV7-8 to TRBJ2-7; 11 positions match TRBD2. CDR1 and CDR2 (germline): SGHVS, FQNEAQ. The V segment lost 5 bases and the J segment 5 bases; nucleotides outside the gene matches: 14. The CDR3 has 17 amino acids. The CDR3 region is CASSARLAGGRDDEQYF. The DNA of the CDR3 is TGTGCCAGCAGCGCTAGATTAGCGGGGGGGAGGGACGACGAGCAGTACTTC.

The genes are TRBV15 and TRBJ1-4, with TRBD1 matching 7 bases. Germline CDR1 and CDR2: LNHNV and YYDKDF (reference sequence). V was pared by 3 bases and J by 0 bases, with 4 bases of the junction left unmatched. The CDR3 contains 16 residues. The CDR3, as DNA: TGTGCCACCAGCAGGGGGACAGTAGCAACTAATGAAAAACTGTTTTTT. Translating gives CATSRGTVATNEKLFF.

This chain joins TRBV19 and TRBJ2-6; D is uncertain. This CDR3 comprises 16 residues. The germline V gene has CDR1 LNHDA and CDR2 SQIVND (reference sequence). Trimming shortened V by 1 base and J by 7 bases, and 14 bases separated the two germline ends. CDR3 residues: CASSIGGGRFANVLTF. CDR3 DNA: TGTGCCAGTAGTATAGGCGGTGGCAGGTTTGCCAACGTCCTGACTTTC. Variable domain in full (rest from reference TRBV19 and TRBJ2-6): DGGITQSPKYLFRKEGQNVTLSCEQNLNHDAMYWYRQDPGQGLRLIYYSQIVNDFQKGDIAEGYSVSREKKESFPLTVTSAQKNPTAFYLCASSIGGGRFANVLTFGAGSRLTVL.

This chain connects TRBV28 to TRBJ2-5, with 10 bases fitting TRBD2. Germline CDR1 reads MDHEN; CDR2 reads SYDVKM. The CDR3 runs to 13 residues. V trimming: 6 bases; J trimming: 5 bases; junction bases outside the gene matches: 3. The DNA of the CDR3 is TGTGCCAGCAGACTAGCGGGATTGGAGACCCAGTACTTC. Its protein product is CASRLAGLETQYF.

This clonotype has at least ten counts. The CDR3 DNA reads TGCGCCAGCAGCCGTACAGGGTTATCTGGGGCCAACGTCCTGACTTTC. Protein sequence: CASSRTGLSGANVLTF. J is TRBJ2-6 and V is TRBV4-3; perhaps TRBD1 as D (6 bases). This CDR3 spans 16 amino acids. CDR1 and CDR2 from the germline V gene are LGHNA and YSLEER. The V end was cut by 4 bases, the J end by 1 base, with 11 bases between.

In this sample, this clonotype turned up a few times. The V call is TRBV15, the J call TRBJ2-1; 13 nucleotides align to TRBD2. Germline assignment: CDR1 LNHNV and CDR2 YYDKDF (reference sequence). CDR3 length: 14 amino acids. The junction had 4 bases not matched to a gene; V was cut back by 7 bases and J by 7 bases. The CDR3 here is CATTRTSGSNEQFF. For the CDR3, the DNA is TGTGCCACCACCAGGACTAGCGGGAGTAATGAGCAGTTCTTC.

This clonotype was seen repeatedly, ten times or more. The rearrangement joins TRBV7-2 to TRBJ1-1, with D possibly being TRBD1 (6 bases). Germline assignment: CDR1 SGHTA and CDR2 FQGNSA. V was trimmed by 1 base and J by 5 bases, leaving 11 bases between them. CDR3 size: 14 residues. The CDR3 protein is CASSLGGGGTEAFF. In nucleotides, the CDR3 is TGTGCCAGCAGCTTAGGAGGGGGAGGAACTGAAGCTTTCTTT.

This chain uses TRBV5-6 with TRBJ2-1; TRBD1 aligns across 10 bases. The CDR3 is 17 residues long. The germline gives CDR1 SGHDT, CDR2 YYEEEE. The V segment lost 2 bases and the J segment 7 bases; nucleotides outside the gene matches: 12. The CDR3 sequence: CASSLERRRDRGNEQFF. In nucleotides, the CDR3 is TGTGCCAGCAGCTTAGAAAGACGTCGGGACAGGGGTAATGAGCAGTTCTTC.

V usage is TRBV7-9 and J usage is TRBJ2-7; the D gene is possibly TRBD1 (7 bases). Germline lookup yields CDR1 SEHNR and CDR2 FQNEAQ (reference sequence). This CDR3 has 14 amino acids. Trimming pared 5 bases from V and 5 bases from J, leaving 16 bases between. The CDR3 sequence is CASSPLGGGHEQYF. The CDR3 DNA reads TGTGCCAGCAGCCCTTTAGGAGGGGGCCACGAGCAGTACTTC.

The V and J genes are TRBV20-1 and TRBJ2-7; 9 bases agree with TRBD2. This CDR3 has 14 amino acids. J lost 5 bases, V lost 1 base, and 6 bases had no gene match. CDR1 and CDR2 from the germline V gene are DFQATT and SNEGSKA (reference sequence). This CDR3 is CSARGPLAGHEQYV. The CDR3 bases are TGCAGTGCTAGAGGCCCACTAGCGGGTCACGAGCAGTACGTC.

V is TRBV5-1 and J is TRBJ2-1; D gene uncertain. With 0 bases removed from V and 9 bases from J, the gap between germline ends came to 4 bases. Germline-derived CDR1 and CDR2 are SGHRS and YFSETQ. This CDR3 is 11 amino acids long. The CDR3 sequence is CASSLGVEQFF. The CDR3 DNA is TGCGCCAGCAGCTTGGGAGTTGAGCAGTTCTTC.

This clonotype counts as medium-sized (0.01 to 0.1%). The chain employs TRBV19 and TRBJ2-1, with D possibly TRBD2 on 5 matching bases. The CDR3 loop spans 12 amino acids. The germline V gene encodes CDR1 LNHDA and CDR2 SQIVND (reference sequence). The CDR3 is CAAGGSPKEQFF. The CDR3 DNA reads TGTGCGGCGGGTGGGTCGCCCAAGGAGCAGTTCTTC.

Many counts were recorded for this clonotype. The chain carries TRBV20-1 and TRBJ2-7, with 7 bases that match TRBD2. This CDR3 is 14 amino acids long. Germline V gives CDR1 DFQATT, CDR2 SNEGSKA (reference sequence). V was pared by 3 bases and J by 2 bases, with 7 bases of the junction left unmatched. In DNA, the CDR3 is TGCAGTGCTAGCATACTAGGGAGGGCCTACGAGCAGTACGTC. As protein: CSASILGRAYEQYV.

This clonotype was seen at least ten times. This sequence joins TRBV5-6 and TRBJ1-4, with unresolved D. V lost 5 bases, J lost 5 bases, and 13 bases lay in between. In germline, CDR1 is SGHDT, CDR2 YYEEEE. The CDR3 has 14 amino acids. DNA for the CDR3: TGTGCCAGCAGACTGTGGGAGGAAAATGAAAAACTGTTTTTT. It specifies CASRLWEENEKLFF.

The V gene is TRBV6-5, the J gene TRBJ2-1, with D possibly being TRBD1 (5 bases). CDR1 and CDR2 from the germline V gene are MNHEY and SVGAGI. The CDR3 loop spans 16 amino acids. V lost 6 bases, J lost 1 base, and 16 bases lay in between. The CDR3 DNA reads as TGTGCCAGCAGGAGGCAGGGATTTTTATCCTACAATGAGCAGTTCTTC. Its translation is CASRRQGFLSYNEQFF.

The chain couples TRBV20-1 to TRBJ2-7; D is unresolved. Trimming pared 0 bases from V and 2 bases from J, leaving 8 bases between. Per the germline V gene, CDR1 is DFQATT and CDR2 is SNEGSKA (reference sequence). The length of the CDR3 is 13 residues. Here the CDR3 reads CSARDDSTYEQYF. For the CDR3, the DNA is TGCAGTGCTAGAGATGATTCCACCTACGAGCAGTACTTC.

This clonotype was found many times. This chain links TRBV7-9 with TRBJ2-1; no clear D. The CDR3 covers 11 residues. V was shortened by 6 bases and J by 9 bases, with 9 bases between the two germline ends. The germline gives CDR1 SEHNR, CDR2 FQNEAQ (reference sequence). CDR3 DNA: TGTGCCAGCAGGTCGATGGGTGAGCAGTTCTTC. Protein sequence: CASRSMGEQFF.

This clonotype was recorded once. The conserved final phenylalanine or tryptophan is absent from the CDR3, which likely points to a read error. The chain combines TRBV25-1 with TRBJ1-1, with a weak D call TRBD1 (6 bases). Trimming took off 3 bases at V and 3 bases at J, with 17 bases between the two ends. Germline V gene sequence: CDR1 MGHDK, CDR2 SYGVNS. This CDR3 region has 16 residues. CDR3 sequence reads: CASSEGTRKRDTEAFS. The CDR3 DNA follows: TGTGCCAGCAGTGAGGGGACAAGGAAGAGGGACACTGAAGCTTTCTCT.

In its sample, this clonotype was seen many times. CDR3 sequence (DNA): TGTGCCAGCAGTGACGTTACGTACCCAGTAGGAGGGAGCGGGCAGTACGTC. It translates to CASSDVTYPVGGSGQYV. The chain joins TRBV2 to TRBJ2-7; D perhaps matches TRBD2 (6 bases). CDR3 length: 17 residues. V was shortened by 3 bases and J by 9 bases, with 27 bases between the two germline ends. From germline, CDR1 is SNHLY and CDR2 FYNNEI.

The V call is TRBV4-1, the J call TRBJ2-7, with D hard to call. CDR3 size: 13 residues. Per the germline V gene, CDR1 is MGHRA and CDR2 is YSYEKL. V was trimmed by 1 base and J by 6 bases, leaving 10 bases between them. The CDR3 spells CASSQGVSSEQYF. The CDR3 nucleotides are TGCGCCAGCAGCCAAGGGGTGAGCTCCGAGCAGTACTTC.